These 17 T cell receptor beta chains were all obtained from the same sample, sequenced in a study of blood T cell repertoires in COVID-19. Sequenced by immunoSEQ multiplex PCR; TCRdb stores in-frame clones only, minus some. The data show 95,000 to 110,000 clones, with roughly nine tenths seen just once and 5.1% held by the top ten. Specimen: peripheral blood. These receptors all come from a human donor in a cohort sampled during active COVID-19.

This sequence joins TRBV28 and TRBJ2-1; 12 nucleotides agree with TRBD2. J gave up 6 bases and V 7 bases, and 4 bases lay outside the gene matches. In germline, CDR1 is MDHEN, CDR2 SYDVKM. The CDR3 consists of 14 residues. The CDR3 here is CASTRGLAGNEQFF. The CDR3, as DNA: TGTGCCAGCACCCGGGGACTAGCGGGCAATGAGCAGTTCTTC.

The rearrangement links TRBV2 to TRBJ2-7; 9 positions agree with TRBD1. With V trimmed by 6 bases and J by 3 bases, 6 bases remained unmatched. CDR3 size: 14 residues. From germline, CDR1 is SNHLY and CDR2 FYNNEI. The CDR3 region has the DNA TGTGCCAGCAGATGGACAGGGGCGAGCTACGAGCAGTACTTC. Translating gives CASRWTGASYEQYF.

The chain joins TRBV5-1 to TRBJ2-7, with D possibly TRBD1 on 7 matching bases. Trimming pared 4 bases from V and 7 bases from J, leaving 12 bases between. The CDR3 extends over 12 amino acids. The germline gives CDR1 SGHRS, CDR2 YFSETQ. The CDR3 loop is CASSHSGGEQYF. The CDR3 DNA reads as TGCGCCAGCAGCCATTCAGGGGGGGAGCAGTACTTC.

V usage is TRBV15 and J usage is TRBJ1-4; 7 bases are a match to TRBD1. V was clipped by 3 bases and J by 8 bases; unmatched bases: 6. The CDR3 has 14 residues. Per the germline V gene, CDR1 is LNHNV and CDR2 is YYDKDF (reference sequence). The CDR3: CATSSRDRREKLFF. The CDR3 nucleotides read TGTGCCACCAGCAGCCGGGACAGAAGGGAAAAACTGTTTTTT.

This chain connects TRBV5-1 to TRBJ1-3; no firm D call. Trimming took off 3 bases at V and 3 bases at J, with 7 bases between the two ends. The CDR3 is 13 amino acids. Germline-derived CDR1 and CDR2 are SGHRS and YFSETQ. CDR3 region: CASSSRGGNTIYF. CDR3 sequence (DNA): TGCGCCAGCAGCTCCCGAGGTGGAAACACCATATATTTT.

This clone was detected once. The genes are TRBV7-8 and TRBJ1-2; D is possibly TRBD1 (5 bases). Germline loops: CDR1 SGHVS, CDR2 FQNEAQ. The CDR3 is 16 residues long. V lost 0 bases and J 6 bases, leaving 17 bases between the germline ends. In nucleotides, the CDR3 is TGTGCCAGCAGCTTAGCGGTGTCAGGGAGGATGAATGGCTACACCTTC. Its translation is CASSLAVSGRMNGYTF.

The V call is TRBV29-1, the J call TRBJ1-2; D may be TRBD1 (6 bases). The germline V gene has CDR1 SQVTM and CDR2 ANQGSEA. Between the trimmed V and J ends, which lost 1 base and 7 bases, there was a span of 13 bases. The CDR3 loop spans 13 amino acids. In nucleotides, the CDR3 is TGCAGCGTTGAAGGGGGCAGGGGTCGTGGCTACACCTTC. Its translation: CSVEGGRGRGYTF.

The CDR3 sequence: CASRGTGVQPQHF. CDR3 coding DNA: TGTGCCAGCCGGGGGACAGGGGTCCAGCCCCAGCATTTT. The V call is TRBV2, the J call TRBJ1-5, with 10 nucleotides matching TRBD1. Per the germline V gene, CDR1 is SNHLY and CDR2 is FYNNEI. CDR3 length equals 13 residues. V lost 8 bases and J lost 7; bases outside the gene matches: 5.

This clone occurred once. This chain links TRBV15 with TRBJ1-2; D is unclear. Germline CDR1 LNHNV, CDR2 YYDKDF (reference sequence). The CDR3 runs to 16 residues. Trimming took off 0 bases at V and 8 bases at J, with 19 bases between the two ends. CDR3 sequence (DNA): TGTGCCACCAGCAGAGATTACGATCGGGAAATGAGGGGCTACACCTTC. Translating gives CATSRDYDREMRGYTF.

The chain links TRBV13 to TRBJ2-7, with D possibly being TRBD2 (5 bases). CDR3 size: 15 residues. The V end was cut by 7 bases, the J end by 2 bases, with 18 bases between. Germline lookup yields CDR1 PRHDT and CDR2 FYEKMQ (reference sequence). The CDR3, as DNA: TGTGCCAGCACCCGAGAGGGATTTGGGCCCTACGAGCAGTACTTC. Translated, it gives CASTREGFGPYEQYF.

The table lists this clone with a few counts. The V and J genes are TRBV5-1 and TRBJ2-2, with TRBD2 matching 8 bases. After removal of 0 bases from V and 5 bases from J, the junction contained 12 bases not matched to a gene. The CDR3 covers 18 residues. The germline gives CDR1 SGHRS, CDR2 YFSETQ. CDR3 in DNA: TGCGCCAGCAGCTTGGGGGCAGGGAGCGGGAGATGGACCGGGGAGCTGTTTTTT. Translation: CASSLGAGSGRWTGELFF.

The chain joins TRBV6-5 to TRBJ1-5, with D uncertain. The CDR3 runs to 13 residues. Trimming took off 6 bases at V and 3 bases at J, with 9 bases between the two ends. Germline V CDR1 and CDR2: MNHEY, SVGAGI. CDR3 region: CASRVVINQPQHF. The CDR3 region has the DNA TGTGCCAGCAGGGTAGTGATCAATCAGCCCCAGCATTTT.

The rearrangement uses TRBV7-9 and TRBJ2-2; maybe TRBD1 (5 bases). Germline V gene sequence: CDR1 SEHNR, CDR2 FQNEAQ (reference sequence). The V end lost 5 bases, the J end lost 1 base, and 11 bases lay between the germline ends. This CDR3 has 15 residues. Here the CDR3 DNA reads TGTGCCAGCAGCCTCCAGGGAAGGAACACCGGGGAGCTGTTTTTT. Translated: CASSLQGRNTGELFF.

The CDR3 protein is CASSLGTGMGTQYF. The CDR3 DNA is TGTGCCAGCAGCTTAGGGACAGGGATGGGGACCCAGTACTTC. The chain uses TRBV13 and TRBJ2-5, with 7 bases fitting TRBD1. CDR3 length: 14 amino acids. After removal of 0 bases from V and 7 bases from J, the junction contained 5 bases not matched to a gene. CDR1 is PRHDT and CDR2 is FYEKMQ in the germline V gene (reference sequence).

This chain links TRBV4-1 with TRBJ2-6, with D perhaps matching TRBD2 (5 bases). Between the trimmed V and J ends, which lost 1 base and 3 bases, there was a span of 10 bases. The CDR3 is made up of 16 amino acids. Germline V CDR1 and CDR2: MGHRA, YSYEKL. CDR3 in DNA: TGCGCCAGCAGCCAAGGTCTCCGGGGTGGGGCCAACGTCCTGACTTTC. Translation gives CASSQGLRGGANVLTF.

Here the CDR3 DNA reads TGTGCCAGCAGCTCACCCGGGACAGGGGGGAAACTGTTTTTT. Translating it yields CASSSPGTGGKLFF. The V gene is TRBV7-9, the J gene TRBJ1-4, with 11 bases matching TRBD1. Per germline, CDR1 SEHNR and CDR2 FQNEAQ (reference sequence). CDR3 length equals 14 residues. V shed 4 bases and J 11 bases; nucleotides not matched to a gene: 6.

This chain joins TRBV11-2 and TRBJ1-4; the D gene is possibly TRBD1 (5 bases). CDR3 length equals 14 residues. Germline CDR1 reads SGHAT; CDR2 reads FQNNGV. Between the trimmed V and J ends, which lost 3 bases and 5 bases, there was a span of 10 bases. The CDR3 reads CASSFWQGNEKLFF. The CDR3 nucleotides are TGTGCCAGCAGCTTTTGGCAGGGAAATGAAAAACTGTTTTTT.